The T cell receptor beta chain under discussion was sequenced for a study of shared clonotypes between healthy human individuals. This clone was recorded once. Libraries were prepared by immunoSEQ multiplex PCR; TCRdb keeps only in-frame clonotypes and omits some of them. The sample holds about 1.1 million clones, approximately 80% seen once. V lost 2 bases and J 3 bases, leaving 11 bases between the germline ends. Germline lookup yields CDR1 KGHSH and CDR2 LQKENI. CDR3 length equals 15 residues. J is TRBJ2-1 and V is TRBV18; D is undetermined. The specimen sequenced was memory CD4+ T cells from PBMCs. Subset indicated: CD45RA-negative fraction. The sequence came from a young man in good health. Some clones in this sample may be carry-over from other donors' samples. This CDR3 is CASSPSSWGYNEQFF. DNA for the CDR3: TGTGCCAGCTCACCAAGTTCGTGGGGCTACAATGAGCAGTTCTTC.